What follows is one T cell receptor (beta chain) and its context. The data stem from a study of T cell responses to AZD1222 COVID-19 vaccine. Deletions cut 10 bases from V and 3 bases from J, with 15 bases between. The CDR3 contains 14 residues. Germline CDR1 LNHDA, CDR2 SQIVND (reference sequence). TCRdb's table, derived via immunoSEQ multiplex PCR, lists solely in-frame clones and lacks some. The data show 98,000 or so clones, roughly 86% seen once. The sequence was collected from an adult in good health. This sample comprised peripheral blood, obtained on day 0 of AZD1222 vaccination. The gene calls are TRBV19 and TRBJ2-2, with D perhaps matching TRBD1 (5 bases). CDR3 coding DNA: TGTGCCATCTCACGACAGTACGACACCGGGGAGCTGTTTTTT. It codes for CAISRQYDTGELFF. Looking up the rest from reference TRBV19 and TRBJ2-2 gives the full variable domain: DGGITQSPKYLFRKEGQNVTLSCEQNLNHDAMYWYRQDPGQGLRLIYYSQIVNDFQKGDIAEGYSVSREKKESFPLTVTSAQKNPTAFYLCAISRQYDTGELFFGEGSRLTVL.